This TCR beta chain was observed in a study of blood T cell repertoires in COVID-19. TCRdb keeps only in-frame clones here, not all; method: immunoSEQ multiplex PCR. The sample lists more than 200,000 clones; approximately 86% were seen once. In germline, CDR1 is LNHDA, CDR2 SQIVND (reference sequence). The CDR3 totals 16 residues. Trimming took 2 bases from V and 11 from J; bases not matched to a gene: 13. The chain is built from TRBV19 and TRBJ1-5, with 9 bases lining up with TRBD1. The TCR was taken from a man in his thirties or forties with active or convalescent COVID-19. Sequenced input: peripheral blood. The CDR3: CASSILFADRGRTQHF. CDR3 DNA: TGTGCCAGTAGTATACTGTTTGCTGACAGGGGGAGGACCCAGCATTTT.